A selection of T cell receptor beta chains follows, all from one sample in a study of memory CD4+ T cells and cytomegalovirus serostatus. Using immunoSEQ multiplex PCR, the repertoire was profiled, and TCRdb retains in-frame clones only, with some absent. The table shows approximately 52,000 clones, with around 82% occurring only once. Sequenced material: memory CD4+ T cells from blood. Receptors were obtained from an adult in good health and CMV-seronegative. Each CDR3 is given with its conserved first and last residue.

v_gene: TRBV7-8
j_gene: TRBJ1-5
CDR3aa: CASSLAGSSNQPQHF

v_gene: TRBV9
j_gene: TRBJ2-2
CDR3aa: CASSVGGAGELFF

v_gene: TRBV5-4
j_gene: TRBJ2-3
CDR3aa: CATHSPTGGPDTQYF

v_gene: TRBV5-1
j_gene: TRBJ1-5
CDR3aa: CASSPGGDNQPQHF

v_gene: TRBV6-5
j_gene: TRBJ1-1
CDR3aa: CASSLTGYNTEAFF

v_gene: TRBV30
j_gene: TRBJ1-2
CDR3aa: CATERGEGLSAGYTF

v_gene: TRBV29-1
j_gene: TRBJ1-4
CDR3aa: CSVEYQGSHEKLFF

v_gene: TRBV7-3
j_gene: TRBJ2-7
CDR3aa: CASSLNGGQGAQEQYF

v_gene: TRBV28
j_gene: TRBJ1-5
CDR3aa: CASSQGLPHQPQHF

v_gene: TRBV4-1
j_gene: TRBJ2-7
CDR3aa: CASSIPQGLSFSYEQYF

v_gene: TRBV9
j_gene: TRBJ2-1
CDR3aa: CASSVSQNNEQFF

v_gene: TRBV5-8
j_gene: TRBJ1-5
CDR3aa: CASSFLITGSPQHF

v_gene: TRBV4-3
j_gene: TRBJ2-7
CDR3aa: CASSQDWLVSYEQYF

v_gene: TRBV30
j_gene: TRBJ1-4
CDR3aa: CAWSGLPGQALNEKLFF

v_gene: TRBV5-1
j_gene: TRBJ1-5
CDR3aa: CASRPDTNQPQHF

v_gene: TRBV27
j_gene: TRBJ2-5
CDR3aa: CASTSIPGQGQYF

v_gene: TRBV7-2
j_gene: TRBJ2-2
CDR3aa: CASSLVGGLGGELFF

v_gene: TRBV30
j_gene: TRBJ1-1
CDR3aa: CAWSTTATEAFF

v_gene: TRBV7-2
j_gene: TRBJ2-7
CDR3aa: CASSPGGEQYF

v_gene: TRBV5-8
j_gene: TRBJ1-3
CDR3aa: CASSLGTGNWGNTIYF

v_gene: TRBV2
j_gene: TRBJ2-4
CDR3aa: CASSVVGASGKNIQYF

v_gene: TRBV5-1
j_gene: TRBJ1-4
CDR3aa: CASSLDPGRVEEKLFF